The T cell receptor (beta chain) described here comes from a study of T cell repertoires in cytomegalovirus infection. Study-wide results and caveats: Carriage of CMV together with the relevant HLA was identifiable through cumulative public TCR beta family frequency.

The CDR3 is 11 residues long. Looked up from germline, CDR1 is SNHLY and CDR2 is FYNNEI. Trimming removed 8 bases from V and 4 bases from J, with 8 bases in between. Details on this clonotype: As yet, its antigen is unknown.

One entry per CDR3 protein, called by TCRdb with MiXCR from the reads. This sample has about 900,000 distinct CDR3 sequences, with about 33% found just once. This sample comprised cultured CD8+ T cells from PBMCs, obtained from culture after CMV antigen stimulation. This sequence was found in a human donor in good health (CMV status not recorded). Some clones in this sample may be carry-over from other donors' samples. The rearrangement links TRBV2 to TRBJ2-5; possibly TRBD2 for D (6 bases). The DNA of the CDR3 is TGTGCCAGCGAGGAGGGAGAGACCCAGTACTTC. This sequence encodes CASEEGETQYF. Variable domain in full (rest from reference TRBV2 and TRBJ2-5): EPEVTQTPSHQVTQMGQEVILRCVPISNHLYFYWYRQILGQKVEFLVSFYNNEISEKSEIFDDQFSVERPDGSNFTLKIRSTKLEDSAMYFCASEEGETQYFGPGTRLLVL.